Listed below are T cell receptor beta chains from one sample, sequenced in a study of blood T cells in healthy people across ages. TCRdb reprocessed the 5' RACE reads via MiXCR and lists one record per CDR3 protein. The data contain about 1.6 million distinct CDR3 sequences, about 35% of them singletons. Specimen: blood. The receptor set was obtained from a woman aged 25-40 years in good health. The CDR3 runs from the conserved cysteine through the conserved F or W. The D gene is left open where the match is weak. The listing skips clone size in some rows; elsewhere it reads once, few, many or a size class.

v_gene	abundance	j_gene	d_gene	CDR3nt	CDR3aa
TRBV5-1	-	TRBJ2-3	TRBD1	TGCGCCAGCAGCTTGGTGGGACAGGGGATCACAGATACGCAGTATTTT	CASSLVGQGITDTQYF
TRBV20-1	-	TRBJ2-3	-	TGCAGTGCTCCGGGCATGGGGAGAGGCACAGATACGCAGTATTTT	CSAPGMGRGTDTQYF
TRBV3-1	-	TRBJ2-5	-	TGTGCCAGCTATGACAGCCACTTCCAAGAGACCCAGTACTTC	CASYDSHFQETQYF
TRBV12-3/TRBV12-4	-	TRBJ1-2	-	TGTGCCAGCACCCGGGGAAGGATGTTGGACGGCTACACCTTC	CASTRGRMLDGYTF
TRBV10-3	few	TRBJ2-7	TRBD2	TGTGCCATCAGTGACATAAGCGGGGGTGCGTACGAGCAGTACTTC	CAISDISGGAYEQYF
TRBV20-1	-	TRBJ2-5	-	TGCAGTGCTGACGCCCGGACTAACGTCGAAGAGACCCAGTACTTC	CSADARTNVEETQYF
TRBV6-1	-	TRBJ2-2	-	TGTGCCAGCAGTGCAGGGGACACCGGGGAGCTGTTTTTT	CASSAGDTGELFF
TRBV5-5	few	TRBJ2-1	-	TGTGCCAGCAGCTTTGACGGGGGCGGGAATGAGCAGTTCTTC	CASSFDGGGNEQFF
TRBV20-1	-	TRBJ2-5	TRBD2	TGCAGTGCTAGCAAAGCGGGATATGAGCAGTACTTC	CSASKAGYEQYF
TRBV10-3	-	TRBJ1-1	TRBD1	TGTGCCATCAGTGAGTCGAAAACAGGGGGCACTGAAGCTTTCTTT	CAISESKTGGTEAFF
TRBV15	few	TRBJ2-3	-	TGTGCCACGGCTGACAGTCTAACAGATACGCAGTATTTT	CATADSLTDTQYF
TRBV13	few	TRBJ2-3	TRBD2	TGTGCCAGCAGCCCCCTGCGGCGGGGGGCCGCTCATAGCACAGATACGCAGTATTTT	CASSPLRRGAAHSTDTQYF
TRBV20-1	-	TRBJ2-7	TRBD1	TGCAGTGCTAGCCCCTTTGACAGGGGCTACGAGCAGTACTTC	CSASPFDRGYEQYF
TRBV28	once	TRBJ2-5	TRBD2	TGTGCCAGCAGTTTCCCGACTAGCGCGGAGACCCAGTACTTC	CASSFPTSAETQYF
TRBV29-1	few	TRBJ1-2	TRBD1	TGCAGCGTTGGGGAAGTTCGGGACAGGGGGCGGCCTGGCTATGGCTACACCTTC	CSVGEVRDRGRPGYGYTF
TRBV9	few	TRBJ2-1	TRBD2	TGTGCCAGCAGTGAACAGCGGGGGGGCCTTAATGAGCAGTTCTTC	CASSEQRGGLNEQFF
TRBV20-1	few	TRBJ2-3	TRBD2	TGCAGTGCTACGGGACTAGGGTCCACAGATACGCAGTATTTT	CSATGLGSTDTQYF
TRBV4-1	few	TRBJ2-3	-	TGCGCCAGCAGCTTCCGTTTCGGTGATACGCAGTATTTT	CASSFRFGDTQYF
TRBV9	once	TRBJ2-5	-	TGTGCCGGCAGCGTAGGAGGGGGGGAGACCCAGTACTTC	CAGSVGGGETQYF
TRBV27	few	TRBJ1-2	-	TGTGCCAGCAGTCCCATCGACTCTCGCTCTTGGGAGGGCTACACCTTC	CASSPIDSRSWEGYTF
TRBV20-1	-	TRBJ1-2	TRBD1	TGCAGTGCTAGCCCGCGACAGGGAAGGGATAACTATGGCTACACCTTC	CSASPRQGRDNYGYTF
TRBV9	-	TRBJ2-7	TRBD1	TGTGCCAGCAGTCCAAACAGGGGGCTTAACAACAAGCAGTACTTC	CASSPNRGLNNKQYF
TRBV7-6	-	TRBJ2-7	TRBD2	TGTGCCAGCAGTTTAACCGGGACTAGCTACTACGAGCAGTACTTC	CASSLTGTSYYEQYF
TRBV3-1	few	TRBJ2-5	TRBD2	TGTGCCAGCAGCCGGACTAGCGGGGTGACCGGGACCCAGTACTTC	CASSRTSGVTGTQYF
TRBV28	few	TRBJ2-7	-	TGTGCCAGCAGTCTAACACAGGGATTTAACTACGAGCAGTACTTC	CASSLTQGFNYEQYF
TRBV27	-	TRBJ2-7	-	TGTGCCAGCAACTCCCGGGGAAGAAGACGCTACGAGCAGTACTTC	CASNSRGRRRYEQYF
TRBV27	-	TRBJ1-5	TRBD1	TGTGCCAGCAAAGAGACAACAGGGGGGTACCAGCCCCAGCATTTT	CASKETTGGYQPQHF
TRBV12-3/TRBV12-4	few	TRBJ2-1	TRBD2	TGTGCCAGCAGTTTCCCGTCCTCTCTAGCCCGGGAGGGGAGGCTTAATGAGCAGTTCTTC	CASSFPSSLAREGRLNEQFF
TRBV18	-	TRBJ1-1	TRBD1	TGTGCCAGCTCACCGAATGAGATAACAGGGGGGCAAGTCTCTGAAGCTTTCTTT	CASSPNEITGGQVSEAFF
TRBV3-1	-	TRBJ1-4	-	TGTGCCAGCAGCCAAGGGCAGCCCGTGGGGGAAAAACTGTTTTTT	CASSQGQPVGEKLFF
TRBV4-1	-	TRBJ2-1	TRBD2	TGCGCCAGCAGCCAAGCCCTCTCTAGCGGGAGTTGGTACAATGAGCAGTTCTTC	CASSQALSSGSWYNEQFF
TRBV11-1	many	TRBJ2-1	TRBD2	TGTGCCAGCAGCGCTCGGACTAGCGAAAAGCAGTTCTTC	CASSARTSEKQFF
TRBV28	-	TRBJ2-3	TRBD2	TGTGCCAGCAGCCGCCCGGGACTAGCGGGAGGGCGAAAAGGCACAGATACGCAGTATTTT	CASSRPGLAGGRKGTDTQYF
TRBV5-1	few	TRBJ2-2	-	TGCGCCAGCAGCTCAGGTTCAGTTAACACCGGGGAGCTGTTTTTT	CASSSGSVNTGELFF
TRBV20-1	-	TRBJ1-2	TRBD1	TGCAGTGCTAGAGCCATAGACCCGACAGGGGCGGGCCGGGGCTGCACCTTC	CSARAIDPTGAGRGCTF
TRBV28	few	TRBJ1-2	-	TGTGCCAGCCTCCGGGGGCTTAACTATGGCTACACCTTC	CASLRGLNYGYTF
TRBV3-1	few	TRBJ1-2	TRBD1	TGTGCCAGCAGCCAAGGGGATCGGGACAGGTATCATGGCTACACCTTC	CASSQGDRDRYHGYTF
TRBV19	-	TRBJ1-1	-	TGTGCCAGTAGTATTGGGCAGGCCACTGAAGCTTTCTTT	CASSIGQATEAFF
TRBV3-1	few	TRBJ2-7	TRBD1	TGTGCCAGCAGCCGATCCTGGGACAGCAGCTACGAGCAGTACTTC	CASSRSWDSSYEQYF